This section outlines one TCR beta chain sequence together with its context. This specimen comes from a study of blood T cell repertoires in COVID-19. Study summary: Samples taken during acute and convalescent COVID-19 were collected in the United States, Italy and Spain. Nucleic acid was either cDNA or gDNA, and it came from T cells, B-cell-depleted T cells, or PBMCs.

Original handling: For nucleated cells, counts were estimated from reference gene primer amplification. Assay used: immunoSEQ multiplex PCR; TCRdb lists only in-frame clones, some missing. V, J and clone size reflect that table, while D and trimming were determined from the DNA. The sample consists of over 350,000 clones, 86% of them appearing once. This CDR3 comprises 12 residues. Deletions cut 6 bases from V and 4 bases from J, with 9 bases between. In germline, CDR1 is KGHSH, CDR2 LQKENI. The rearrangement uses TRBV18 and TRBJ1-2; possibly TRBD1 for D (5 bases). This clonotype was obtained from a woman under 40 with active or convalescent COVID-19. Sequencing was carried out using peripheral blood. The CDR3 here is CASSDMSYGYTF. CDR3 DNA: TGTGCCAGCTCGGACATGAGCTATGGCTACACCTTC. Based on the CDR3 plus reference TRBV18 and TRBJ1-2, the full variable domain is NAGVMQNPRHLVRRRGQEARLRCSPMKGHSHVYWYRQLPEEGLKFMVYLQKENIIDESGMPKERFSAEFPKEGPSILRIQQVVRGDSAAYFCASSDMSYGYTFGSGTRLTVV.